A single sample gave rise to the 21 T cell receptor beta chains below, sequenced in a study of blood T cells in healthy people across ages (dated by TCRdb to between 2015 and 2016). Receptor libraries were prepared by 5' RACE. A second PCR of about 7 to 12 cycles was run with a J-beta primer mix and a sample-barcoded 5' primer. Using fastp trimming at Q25 and MiXCR clonotype assembly, TCRdb reanalyzed the public sequencing data and kept in-frame beta chains. Rows with one shared CDR3 protein collapse into an entry with the most common genes and DNA. The sample data list over 1,500,000 distinct CDR3 sequences, and roughly two fifths of these were observed just once. The top ten hold 23% of the sample. The sample comprised blood. Every receptor here comes from a human donor in good health.

As concerns this clonotype: The DNA is omitted, as the CDR3 cannot be located on it reliably, and the CDR3 follows TCRdb's listing. V is TRBV7-2 and J is TRBJ2-1; the DNA was not used to check the table's D call, TRBD2. Both ends counted, the CDR3 spans 15 residues. Germline loops: CDR1 SGHTA, CDR2 FQGNSA. This chain's CDR3 is CASSLRLAFGNGQFF.

This clonotype has only a few counts. V is TRBV10-3 and J is TRBJ2-1; D is unresolved. This CDR3 spans 16 amino acids. V lost 5 bases, J lost 0 bases, and 14 bases lay in between. Germline CDR1 is ENHRY and CDR2 is SYGVKD. CDR3 coding DNA: TGTGCCATCAGTCAAAGAGAGCGAAGCTCCTACAATGAGCAGTTCTTC. Translated, it gives CAISQRERSSYNEQFF.

Many counts were recorded for this clonotype. The CDR3: CASSREGRQAFYEQYF. The CDR3 DNA reads as TGTGCCAGCAGCCGAGAAGGTAGGCAGGCCTTCTACGAGCAGTACTTC. The V and J genes are TRBV7-2 and TRBJ2-7; D remains ambiguous. The germline CDR1 and CDR2 sequences are SGHTA and FQGNSA. Trimming cost V 5 bases and J 3 bases, with 20 bases left between them. This CDR3 spans 16 amino acids.

This clonotype was recorded at least ten times. The gene calls are TRBV29-1 and TRBJ2-5; D call uncertain. The germline V gene encodes CDR1 SQVTM and CDR2 ANQGSEA. With 6 bases removed from V and 4 bases from J, the gap between germline ends came to 15 bases. This CDR3 contains 13 residues. The CDR3 spells CSVAPQYRETQYF. The CDR3 DNA sequence: TGCAGCGTAGCGCCACAGTACCGAGAGACCCAGTACTTC.

This clonotype is a singleton in its sample. The V and J genes are TRBV7-9 and TRBJ2-7; D may correspond to TRBD1 or TRBD2 (6 bases each). Trimming stripped 0 bases from V and 2 bases from J, with 11 bases between. CDR1 is SEHNR, CDR2 FQNEAQ, per germline (reference sequence). The CDR3 extends over 15 amino acids. The chain's CDR3 is CASSLALGGPYEQYF. Here the CDR3 DNA reads TGTGCCAGCAGCTTAGCGCTCGGGGGCCCCTACGAGCAGTACTTC.

This clonotype was seen only a few times. This chain connects TRBV20-1 to TRBJ2-1, with 9 bases lining up with TRBD1. The length of the CDR3 is 14 residues. The trim removed 3 bases at V and 7 bases at J, leaving 7 bases unmatched. The germline gives CDR1 DFQATT, CDR2 SNEGSKA (reference sequence). The CDR3 DNA reads as TGCAGTGCTAGGCTGGGACAGGGATCTAATGAGCAGTTCTTC. This codes for CSARLGQGSNEQFF.

The V call is TRBV7-2, the J call TRBJ2-7; D perhaps matches TRBD1 (6 bases). Per the germline V gene, CDR1 is SGHTA and CDR2 is FQGNSA. CDR3 size: 14 residues. V shed 1 base and J shed 6 bases, with 13 bases lying between them. In DNA, the CDR3 is TGTGCCAGCAGCTTAGTGCCAGGGGTTGGCGAGCAGTACTTC. Translation: CASSLVPGVGEQYF.

This clonotype has more than one count but fewer than ten. This chain links TRBV2 with TRBJ2-5; 10 bases map to TRBD1. The CDR3 loop spans 14 amino acids. The junction had 10 bases not matched to a gene; V was cut back by 10 bases and J by 5 bases. In germline, CDR1 is SNHLY, CDR2 FYNNEI. For the CDR3, the DNA is TGTGCCACTCTCCGGGACAGGGGCCGGGAGACCCAGTACTTC. It encodes CATLRDRGRETQYF.

This clonotype was found a few times. V usage is TRBV30 and J usage is TRBJ1-6; D is undetermined. Germline loops: CDR1 GTSNPN, CDR2 SVGIG (reference sequence). This CDR3 comprises 15 residues. The V and J ends lost 4 bases and 9 bases respectively, with 19 bases between them. This CDR3 reads CAWTPVENWVSPLHF. The CDR3 coding sequence is TGTGCCTGGACTCCCGTGGAGAATTGGGTTTCACCCCTCCACTTT. Drawing the rest from reference TRBV30 and TRBJ1-6, the complete variable domain is SQTIHQWPATLVQPVGSPLSLECTVEGTSNPNLYWYRQAAGRGLQLLFYSVGIGQISSEVPQNLSASRPQDRQFILSSKKLLLSDSGFYLCAWTPVENWVSPLHFGNGTRLTVT.

The chain uses TRBV29-1 and TRBJ1-1; D is unclear. V dropped 6 bases and J dropped 3 bases, with 17 bases sitting between them. Germline CDR1 is SQVTM and CDR2 is ANQGSEA. CDR3 length: 14 amino acids. CDR3 nucleotide sequence: TGCAGCGTCCAAGCGAGGGCTTCGGACACTGAAGCTTTCTTT. Amino acid sequence: CSVQARASDTEAFF.

V and J are TRBV27 and TRBJ2-1; 7 bases align to TRBD2. This CDR3 is built from 15 residues. The germline V gene encodes CDR1 MNHEY and CDR2 SMNVEV (reference sequence). Unmatched junction bases numbered 8, after V lost 2 bases and J lost 7 bases. The CDR3 DNA reads TGTGCCAGCAGTTTACGCAGCGGGGTCCTAAATGAGCAGTTCTTC. It yields the protein CASSLRSGVLNEQFF.

Notes on this clonotype: Because it lacks the conserved phenylalanine or tryptophan at the end, this CDR3 is likely a read error. The chain recombines TRBV11-1 with TRBJ2-5; 9 bases fit TRBD2. The CDR3 contains 17 residues. V was pared by 1 base and J by 0 bases, with 6 bases of the junction left unmatched. The V gene's germline CDR1 is SGHAT and CDR2 FQDESV (reference sequence). The CDR3 sequence is CASSLGASGGNQETQYS. DNA for the CDR3: TGTGCCAGCAGCTTAGGTGCCAGCGGGGGGAACCAAGAGACCCAGTACTCC.

The rearrangement uses TRBV25-1 and TRBJ1-4; the D is unclear. Trimming took 6 bases from V and 7 from J, leaving 12 bases between them. CDR1 MGHDK and CDR2 SYGVNS come from the germline V gene. The CDR3 consists of 13 residues. This CDR3 is CASSQRGIEKLFF. In nucleotides, the CDR3 is TGTGCCAGCAGCCAAAGAGGTATTGAAAAACTGTTTTTT.

The chain has TRBV25-1 and TRBJ2-4, with D possibly called TRBD1 or TRBD2 (7 bases each). The J call is in doubt because the DNA end fits TRBJ2-7 better. CDR1 and CDR2 (germline): MGHDK, SYGVNS. This CDR3 has 15 amino acids. This chain's CDR3 is CASSELGAGGGEQYF. The CDR3 nucleotides are TGTGCCAGCAGTGAATTAGGAGCAGGGGGGGGCGAGCAGTACTTC.

This chain connects TRBV12-3 or TRBV12-4 to TRBJ1-1, with D unclear. Deletions cut 9 bases from V and 1 base from J, with 15 bases between. The CDR3 contains 14 residues. This CDR3 is CASEVDWGNTEAFF. CDR3 nucleotides: TGTGCCAGTGAAGTGGATTGGGGGAACACTGAAGCTTTCTTT.

This chain connects TRBV7-9 to TRBJ2-4; D remains ambiguous. The better agreement between TRBJ2-7 and the DNA end casts doubt on the J call. There are 13 residues in the CDR3. Per germline, CDR1 SEHNR and CDR2 FQNEAQ (reference sequence). The CDR3 here is CASSPKIAYEQYF. CDR3 coding DNA: TGTGCCAGCAGCCCAAAAATAGCCTACGAGCAGTACTTC.

At least ten counts were recorded for this clonotype. V and J are TRBV7-6 and TRBJ2-7; weak D call: TRBD1 (6 bases). The CDR3 covers 14 residues. Per the germline V gene, CDR1 is SGHVS and CDR2 is FNYEAQ. Trimming left V 6 bases short and J 1 base short, with 13 bases between. This CDR3 reads CASSLRTDSYEQYF. The CDR3 DNA reads as TGTGCCAGCAGTCTACGGACAGATTCCTACGAGCAGTACTTC.

V and J are TRBV6-6 and TRBJ2-4, with TRBD1 as a possible D gene (6 bases). Germline V gene lookup returns CDR1 MNHNY and CDR2 SVGAGI (reference sequence). Trimming stripped 4 bases from V and 1 base from J, with 14 bases between. This CDR3 has 16 residues. Written as DNA, the CDR3 is TGTGCCAGCAGTTCCTACAGGGTACTCGCCAAAAACATTCAGTACTTC. It is translated as CASSSYRVLAKNIQYF.

The chain couples TRBV29-1 to TRBJ1-2; 7 nucleotides match TRBD1. J was trimmed by 2 bases and V by 5 bases; bases with no gene match: 2. The CDR3 has 12 residues. CDR1 is SQVTM, CDR2 ANQGSEA, per germline. CDR3 nucleotide sequence: TGCAGCGTTAAACAGGGGAACTATGGCTACACCTTC. Translation: CSVKQGNYGYTF.

This clonotype showed up just a few times. The chain combines TRBV12-3 or TRBV12-4 with TRBJ2-6; D gene unclear. The CDR3 spans 14 residues. V shed 7 bases and J shed 4 bases, with 11 bases lying between them. Here the CDR3 DNA reads TGTGCCAGCACCGTCTCATCCGGGGCCAACGTCCTGACTTTC. This codes for CASTVSSGANVLTF.

In regard to this clonotype: This may arise from a read error, as a much more abundant clone is one base away. The genes are TRBV5-1 and TRBJ2-5; possibly TRBD1 for D (5 bases). CDR1 SGHRS and CDR2 YFSETQ come from the germline V gene. CDR3 length: 15 residues. Trimming stripped 0 bases from V and 11 bases from J, with 20 bases between. CDR3 loop: CASSLVTDTYNEQYF. CDR3 nucleotide sequence: TGCGCCAGCAGCTTGGTGACAGATACTTACAATGAGCAGTACTTC.